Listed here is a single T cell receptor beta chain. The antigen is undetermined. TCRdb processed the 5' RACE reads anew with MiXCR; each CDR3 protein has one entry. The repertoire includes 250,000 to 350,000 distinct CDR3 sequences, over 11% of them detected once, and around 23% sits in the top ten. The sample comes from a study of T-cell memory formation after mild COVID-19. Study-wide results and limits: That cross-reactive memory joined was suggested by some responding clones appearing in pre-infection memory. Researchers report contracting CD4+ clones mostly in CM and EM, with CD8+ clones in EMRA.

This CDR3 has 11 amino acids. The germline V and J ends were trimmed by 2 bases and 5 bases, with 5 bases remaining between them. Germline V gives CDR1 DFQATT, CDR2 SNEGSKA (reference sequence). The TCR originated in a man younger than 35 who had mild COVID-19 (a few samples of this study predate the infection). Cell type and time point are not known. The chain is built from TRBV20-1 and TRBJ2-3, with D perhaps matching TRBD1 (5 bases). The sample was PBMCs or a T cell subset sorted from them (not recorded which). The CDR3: CSARRGDTQYF. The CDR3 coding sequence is TGCAGTGCTAGAAGGGGAGATACGCAGTATTTT.